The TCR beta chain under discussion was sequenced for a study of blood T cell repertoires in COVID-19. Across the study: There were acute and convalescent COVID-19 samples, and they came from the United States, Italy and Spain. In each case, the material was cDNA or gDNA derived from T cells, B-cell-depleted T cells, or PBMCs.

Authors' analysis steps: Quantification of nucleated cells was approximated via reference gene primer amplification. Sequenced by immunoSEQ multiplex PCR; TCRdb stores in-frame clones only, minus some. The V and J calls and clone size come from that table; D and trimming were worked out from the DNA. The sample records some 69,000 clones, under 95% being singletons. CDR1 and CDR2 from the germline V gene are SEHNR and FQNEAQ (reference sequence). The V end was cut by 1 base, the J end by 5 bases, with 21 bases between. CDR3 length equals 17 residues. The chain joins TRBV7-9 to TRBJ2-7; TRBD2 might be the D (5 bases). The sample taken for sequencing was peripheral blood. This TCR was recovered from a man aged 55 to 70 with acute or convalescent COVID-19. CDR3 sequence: CASSLGSLGDSMDEQYF. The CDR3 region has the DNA TGTGCCAGCAGCTTAGGGTCGCTCGGGGATTCAATGGACGAGCAGTACTTC. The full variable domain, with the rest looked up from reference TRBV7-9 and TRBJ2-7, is DTGVSQNPRHKITKRGQNVTFRCDPISEHNRLYWYRQTLGQGPEFLTYFQNEAQLEKSRLLSDRFSAERPKGSFSTLEIQRTEQGDSAMYLCASSLGSLGDSMDEQYFGPGTRLTVT.